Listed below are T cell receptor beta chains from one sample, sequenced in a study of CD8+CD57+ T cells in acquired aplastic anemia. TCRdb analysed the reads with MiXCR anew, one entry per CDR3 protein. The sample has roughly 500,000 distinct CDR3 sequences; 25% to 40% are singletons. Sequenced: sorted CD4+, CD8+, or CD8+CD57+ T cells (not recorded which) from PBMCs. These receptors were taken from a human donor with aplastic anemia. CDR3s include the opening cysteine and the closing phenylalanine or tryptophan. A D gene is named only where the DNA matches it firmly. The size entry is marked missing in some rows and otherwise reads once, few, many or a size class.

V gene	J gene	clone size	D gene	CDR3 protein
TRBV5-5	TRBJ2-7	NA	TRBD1	CTSSLAGQGRTYEQYF
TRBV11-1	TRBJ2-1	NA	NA	CASSLVQAKYNEQFF
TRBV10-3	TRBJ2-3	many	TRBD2	CAISPQTSEITDTQYF
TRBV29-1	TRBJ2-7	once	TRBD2	CSVEGGTSGSYEQYF
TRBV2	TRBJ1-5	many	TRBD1	CASSADRGNQPQHF
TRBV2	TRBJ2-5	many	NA	CASSGQNQETQYF
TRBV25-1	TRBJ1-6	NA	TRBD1	CASSDTGTGVISWGDSPLHF
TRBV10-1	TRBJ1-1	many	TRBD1	CASSPGTGGADTEAFF
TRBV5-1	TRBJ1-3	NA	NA	CASSLYSSSGNTIYF
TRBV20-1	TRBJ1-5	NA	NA	CSARRQGQQPQHF
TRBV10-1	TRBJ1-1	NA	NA	CATAHPDTEAFF
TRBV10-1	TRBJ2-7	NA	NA	CASSQTRVEAGEQYF
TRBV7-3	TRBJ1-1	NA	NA	CASSQRGTPKVYTEAFF
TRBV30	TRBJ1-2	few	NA	CAWVRGESAYGYTF
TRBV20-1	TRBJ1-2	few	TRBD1	CSARLGQGASGYTF
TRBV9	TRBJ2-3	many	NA	CASSVGVRATDTQYF
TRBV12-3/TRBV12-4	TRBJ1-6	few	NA	CASSLALAGVINSPLHF
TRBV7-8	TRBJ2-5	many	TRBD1	CASSPVYRGETQYF
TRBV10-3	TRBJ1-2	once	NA	CAIRSGFYGYTF
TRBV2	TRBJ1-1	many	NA	CASSEQSTEAFF
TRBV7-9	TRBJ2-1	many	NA	CASSLAGTHEQFF
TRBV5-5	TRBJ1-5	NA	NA	CASSRLGGYNQPQHF
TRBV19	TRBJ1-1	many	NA	CASSMAFF
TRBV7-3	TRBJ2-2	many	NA	CASSLGLDNTGELFF
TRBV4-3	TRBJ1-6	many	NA	CASSQGGYSPLHF
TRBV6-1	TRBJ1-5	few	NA	CASFETDYNQPQHF
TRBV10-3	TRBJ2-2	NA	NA	CASRGARKAGELFF
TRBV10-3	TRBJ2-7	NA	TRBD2	CASTRLAGRGEQYF
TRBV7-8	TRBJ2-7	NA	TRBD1	CASSMDRGLSYEQYF
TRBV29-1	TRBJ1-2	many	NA	CSVDPSYNYGYTF
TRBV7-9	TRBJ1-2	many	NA	CASSLASWGYTF
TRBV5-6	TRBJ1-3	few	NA	CASSLASEGTIYF
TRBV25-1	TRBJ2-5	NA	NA	CASGLDKGTQYF
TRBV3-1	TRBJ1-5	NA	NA	CASSLVSGPNQPQHF
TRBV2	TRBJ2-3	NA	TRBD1	CASGPGQNTDTQYF
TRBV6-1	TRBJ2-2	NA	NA	CASSALQTNTGELFF
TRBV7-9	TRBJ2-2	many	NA	CASSLEAGELFF
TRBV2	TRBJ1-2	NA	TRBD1	CASSWHRDRSYGYTF
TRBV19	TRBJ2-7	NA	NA	CASSITLTSSYEQYF
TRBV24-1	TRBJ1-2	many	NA	CATSLGTGGYTF
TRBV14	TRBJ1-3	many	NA	CASRRTGSGNTIYF